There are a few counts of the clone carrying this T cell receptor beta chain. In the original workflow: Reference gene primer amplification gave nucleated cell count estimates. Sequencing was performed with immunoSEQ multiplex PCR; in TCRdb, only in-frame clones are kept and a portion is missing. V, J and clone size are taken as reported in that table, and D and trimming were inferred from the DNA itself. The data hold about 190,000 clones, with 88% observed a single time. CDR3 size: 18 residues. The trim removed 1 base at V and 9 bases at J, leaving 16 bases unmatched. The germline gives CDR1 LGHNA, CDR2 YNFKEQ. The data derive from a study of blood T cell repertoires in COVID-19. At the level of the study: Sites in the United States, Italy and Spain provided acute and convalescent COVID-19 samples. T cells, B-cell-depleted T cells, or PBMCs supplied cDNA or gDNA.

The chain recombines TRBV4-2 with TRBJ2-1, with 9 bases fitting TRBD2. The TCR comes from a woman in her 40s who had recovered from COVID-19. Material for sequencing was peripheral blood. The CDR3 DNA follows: TGTGCCAGCAGCCAAGTCCCTCTGGGGCCTAGCGGGATAACTGAGCAGTTCTTC. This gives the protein CASSQVPLGPSGITEQFF.